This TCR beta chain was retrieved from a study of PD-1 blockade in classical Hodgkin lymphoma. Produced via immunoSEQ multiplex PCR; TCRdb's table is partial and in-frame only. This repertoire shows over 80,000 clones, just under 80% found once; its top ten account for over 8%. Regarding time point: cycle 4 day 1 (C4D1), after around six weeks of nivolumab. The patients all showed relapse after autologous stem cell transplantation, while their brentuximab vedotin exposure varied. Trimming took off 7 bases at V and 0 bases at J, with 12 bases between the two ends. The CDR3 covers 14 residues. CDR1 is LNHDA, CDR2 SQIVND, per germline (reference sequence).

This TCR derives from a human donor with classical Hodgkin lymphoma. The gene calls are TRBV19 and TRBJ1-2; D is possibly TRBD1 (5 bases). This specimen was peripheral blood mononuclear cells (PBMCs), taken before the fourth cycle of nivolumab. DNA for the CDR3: TGTGCCAGTACCAGGGAAAGGGCTAACTATGGCTACACCTTC. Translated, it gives CASTRERANYGYTF. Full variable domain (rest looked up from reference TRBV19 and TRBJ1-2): DGGITQSPKYLFRKEGQNVTLSCEQNLNHDAMYWYRQDPGQGLRLIYYSQIVNDFQKGDIAEGYSVSREKKESFPLTVTSAQKNPTAFYLCASTRERANYGYTFGSGTRLTVV.